These T cell receptor beta chains were read from a single sample in a study of blood T cell repertoires in COVID-19. TCRdb's copy holds only in-frame clones and misses some; the assay was immunoSEQ multiplex PCR. The sample lists under 250,000 clones; roughly 80% were seen once. What was sequenced was PBMCs or T cells enriched from blood (not recorded which). All receptors derive from a woman between 45 and 60 years old who had been exposed to COVID-19. The conserved cysteine and the conserved F or W are not part of the CDR3 here.

v_gene	j_gene	len	CDR3aa
TRBV5-1	TRBJ2-5	11	ASSLVTGETQY
TRBV6-2/TRBV6-3	TRBJ2-3	14	ASSSTSGYYTDTQY
TRBV9	TRBJ2-2	12	ASSEVEGTGELF
TRBV5-6	TRBJ1-2	12	ASSLVVANYGYT
TRBV20-1	TRBJ2-7	13	SASVVAPSSYEQY
TRBV6-5	TRBJ2-7	13	ASSYSGDPSYEQY
TRBV13	TRBJ1-3	13	ASSIRGPAGNTIY
TRBV30	TRBJ1-6	11	AWNPQGNSPLH
TRBV7-2	TRBJ1-1	11	ASSLDLNTEAF
TRBV5-1	TRBJ1-1	14	ASSFKESGVNTEAF
TRBV7-2	TRBJ1-5	11	ASSLVSGQPQH
TRBV6-5	TRBJ1-2	11	ASQAYTGDPIT
TRBV5-6	TRBJ2-3	14	ASSLDRELGTDTQY
TRBV2	TRBJ1-4	11	ASSVIRDEKLF
TRBV30	TRBJ1-6	12	AWSLRSYNSPLH
TRBV5-5	TRBJ1-1	13	ASSLQTGRLTEAF
TRBV7-9	TRBJ1-2	14	ASTHNSQGAGYGYT
TRBV6-2/TRBV6-3	TRBJ1-1	13	ASSYGVRPNTEAF
TRBV7-9	TRBJ1-1	12	ASSLALGDTEAF
TRBV25-1	TRBJ1-3	9	ASSRLNTIY
TRBV18	TRBJ2-2	13	ASLQGAPNTGELF
TRBV7-3	TRBJ1-3	14	ASSQGPPRSGNTIY
TRBV28	TRBJ1-3	13	ASSPMGLSGNTIY
TRBV10-3	TRBJ2-2	16	ATRSGTGALANTGELF
TRBV14	TRBJ2-7	11	ASSQVRFYEQY
TRBV4-3	TRBJ2-7	13	ASSQDRQSPYEQY
TRBV6-6	TRBJ2-7	12	ASSLRTGASEQY
TRBV14	TRBJ1-1	12	ASSRLGQNTEAF
TRBV18	TRBJ1-4	13	ASSPPGTGYEKLF
TRBV7-7	TRBJ2-5	13	ASSLVRGPQETQY
TRBV7-2	TRBJ1-1	11	ASSLSSRLEAF
TRBV10-3	TRBJ1-2	12	AISETRIIKGYT
TRBV19	TRBJ1-1	13	ASSIGPTVNTEAF
TRBV5-1	TRBJ1-1	14	ASSLGTGAQNTEAF
TRBV4-2	TRBJ2-2	14	ASSQAAAGDTGELF
TRBV5-1	TRBJ2-7	17	ASSLGPGQGPPGEDEQY
TRBV9	TRBJ2-7	11	ASSVGGSYEQY
TRBV10-2	TRBJ2-4	12	ATAGRAGKNIQY
TRBV30	TRBJ1-1	9	AWMRGGEAF
TRBV19	TRBJ1-6	12	ASSSTGGGRALH
TRBV7-2	TRBJ2-1	14	ASSARTITLPDEQF
TRBV4-1	TRBJ1-3	13	ASSQLGESGNTIY
TRBV6-6	TRBJ1-1	10	ASSYGSGEAF
TRBV5-1	TRBJ2-1	13	ASRSSGGEPNEQF
TRBV28	TRBJ1-1	13	ASSLRQHISTEAF
TRBV27	TRBJ2-2	13	ASGDQGNPTGELF
TRBV3-1/TRBV3-2	TRBJ2-7	14	ASSQDWGHVSYEQY
TRBV6-6	TRBJ2-1	14	ASSRSSGFSYNEQF
TRBV9	TRBJ1-2	14	ASSADGTASNYGYT
TRBV7-2	TRBJ1-3	15	ASSTSGTYYSGNTIY